This T cell receptor (beta chain) was captured in a study of CD8 T cells in Susac syndrome. This clonotype was observed a handful of times. The RNA, about 0.45 to 1 ug, was put through reverse transcription using random hexamers. TCRdb processed the immunoSEQ multiplex PCR reads anew with MiXCR; each CDR3 protein has one entry. The sample shows some 150,000 distinct CDR3 sequences, approximately 95% of them seen only once. The CDR3 has 13 residues. Germline V gene lookup returns CDR1 SGHNT and CDR2 YYREEE (reference sequence). Trimming took off 7 bases at V and 5 bases at J, with 13 bases between the two ends.

This TCR came from a human donor with Susac syndrome. The sample was CD4+ T cells from PBMCs. The rearrangement uses TRBV5-4 and TRBJ2-1; D call uncertain. The CDR3 DNA follows: TGTGCCAGCTCTTACGGGCCAGACAATGAGCAGTTCTTC. Amino acid sequence: CASSYGPDNEQFF. The complete variable domain, with remaining parts taken from reference TRBV5-4 and TRBJ2-1, reads ETGVTQSPTHLIKTRGQQVTLRCSSQSGHNTVSWYQQALGQGPQFIFQYYREEENGRGNFPPRFSGLQFPNYSSELNVNALELDDSALYLCASSYGPDNEQFFGPGTRLTVL.